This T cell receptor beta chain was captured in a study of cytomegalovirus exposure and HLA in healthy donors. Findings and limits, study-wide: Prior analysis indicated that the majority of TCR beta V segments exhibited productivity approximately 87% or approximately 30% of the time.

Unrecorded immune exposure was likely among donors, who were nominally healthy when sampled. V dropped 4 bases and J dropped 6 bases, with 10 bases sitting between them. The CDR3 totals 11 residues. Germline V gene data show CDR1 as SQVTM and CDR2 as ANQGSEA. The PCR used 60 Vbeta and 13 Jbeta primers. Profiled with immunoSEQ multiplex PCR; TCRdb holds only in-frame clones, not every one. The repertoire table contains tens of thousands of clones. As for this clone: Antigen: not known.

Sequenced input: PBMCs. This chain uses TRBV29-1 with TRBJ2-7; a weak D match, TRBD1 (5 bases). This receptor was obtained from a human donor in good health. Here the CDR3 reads CSVAGLGEQYF. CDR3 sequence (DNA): TGCAGCGTTGCAGGGCTTGGCGAGCAGTACTTC.